This TCR beta chain comes out of a study of blood T cell repertoires in COVID-19. Study at large: Whether acute or convalescent, the COVID-19 samples came from the United States, Italy and Spain. The analysed material was cDNA or gDNA that came from T cells, B-cell-depleted T cells, or PBMCs.

Per the original methods: Reference gene primers were amplified, and this amplification served to estimate nucleated cell counts. Assay used: immunoSEQ multiplex PCR; TCRdb lists only in-frame clones, some missing. The V and J calls and clone size were taken over from that table, and D and trimming were inferred from the DNA. The data contain about 190,000 clones, roughly 86% of them seen just once; the ten biggest clones take up 5.1%. The J segment lost 10 bases and the V segment lost 4 bases, leaving 5 bases of the junction unmatched. Germline CDR1 and CDR2: SNHLY and FYNNEI. The CDR3 covers 14 residues.

The specimen was peripheral blood. This TCR was sampled from a woman in her 70s with active or convalescent COVID-19. The chain links TRBV2 to TRBJ1-6; 9 nucleotides align to TRBD1. The CDR3 sequence is CASSGDRAGSPLHF. CDR3 DNA: TGTGCCAGCAGTGGGGACAGGGCGGGCTCACCCCTCCACTTT. The full variable domain, with the rest looked up from reference TRBV2 and TRBJ1-6, is EPEVTQTPSHQVTQMGQEVILRCVPISNHLYFYWYRQILGQKVEFLVSFYNNEISEKSEIFDDQFSVERPDGSNFTLKIRSTKLEDSAMYFCASSGDRAGSPLHFGNGTRLTVT.